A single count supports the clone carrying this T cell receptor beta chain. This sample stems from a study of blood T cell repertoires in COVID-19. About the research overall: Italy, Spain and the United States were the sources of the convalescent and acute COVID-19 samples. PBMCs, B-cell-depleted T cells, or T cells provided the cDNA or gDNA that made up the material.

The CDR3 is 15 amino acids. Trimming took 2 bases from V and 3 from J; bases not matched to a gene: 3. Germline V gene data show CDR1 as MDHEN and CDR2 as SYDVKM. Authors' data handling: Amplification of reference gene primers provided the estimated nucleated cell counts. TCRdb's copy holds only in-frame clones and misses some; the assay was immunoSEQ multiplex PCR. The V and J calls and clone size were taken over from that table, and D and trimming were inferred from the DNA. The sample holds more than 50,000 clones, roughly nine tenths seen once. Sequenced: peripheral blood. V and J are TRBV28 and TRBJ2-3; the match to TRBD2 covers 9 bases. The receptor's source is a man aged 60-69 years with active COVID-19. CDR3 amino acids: CASSLKAGGTDTQYF. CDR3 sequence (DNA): TGTGCCAGCAGTTTAAAGGCGGGAGGGACAGATACGCAGTATTTT.